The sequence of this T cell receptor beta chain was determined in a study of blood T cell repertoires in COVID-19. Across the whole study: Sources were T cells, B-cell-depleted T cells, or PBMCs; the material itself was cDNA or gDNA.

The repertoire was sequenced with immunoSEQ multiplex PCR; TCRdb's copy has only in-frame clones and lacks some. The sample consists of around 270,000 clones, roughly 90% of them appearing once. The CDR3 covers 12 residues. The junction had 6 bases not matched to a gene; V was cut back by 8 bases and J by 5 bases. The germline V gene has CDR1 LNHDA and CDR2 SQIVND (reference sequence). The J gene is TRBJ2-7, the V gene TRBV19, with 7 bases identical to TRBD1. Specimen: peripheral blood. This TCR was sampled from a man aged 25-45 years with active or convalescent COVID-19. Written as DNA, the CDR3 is TGTGCCAGTGGACAGACAGGGAACGAGCAGTACTTC. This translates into CASGQTGNEQYF.